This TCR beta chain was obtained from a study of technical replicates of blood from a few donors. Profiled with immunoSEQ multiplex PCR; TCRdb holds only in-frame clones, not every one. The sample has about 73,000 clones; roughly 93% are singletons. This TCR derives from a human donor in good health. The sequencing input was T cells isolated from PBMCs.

The DNA for the CDR3 is TGTGCCAGCAGCTTGTCGACCCAGGGCCATCAGCCCCAGCATTTT. Translation gives CASSLSTQGHQPQHF. This chain links TRBV5-6 with TRBJ1-5; the D gene is possibly TRBD1 (5 bases). The CDR3 runs to 15 residues. In germline, CDR1 is SGHDT, CDR2 YYEEEE. V lost 1 base and J 5 bases, leaving 13 bases between the germline ends. Full variable domain (rest looked up from reference TRBV5-6 and TRBJ1-5): DAGVTQSPTHLIKTRGQQVTLRCSPKSGHDTVSWYQQALGQGPQFIFQYYEEEERQRGNFPDRFSGHQFPNYSSELNVNALLLGDSALYLCASSLSTQGHQPQHFGDGTRLSIL.